This paragraph covers one T cell receptor (beta chain) sequence. Its antigen is not known. Profiling relied on immunoSEQ multiplex PCR, and the TCRdb table lists in-frame clones only, not all of them. The sample lists about 22,000 clones, roughly nine tenths occurring once. This CDR3 has 15 residues. Germline CDR1 SGHTA, CDR2 FQGNSA. V was trimmed by 0 bases and J by 9 bases, leaving 15 bases between them. This specimen comes from a study of OX40 agonist ivuxolimab in advanced cancers. Study summary: Ivuxolimab was delivered to patients intravenously every 2 weeks at doses spanning 0.01 to 10 mg/kg. Earlier treatment with anti-PD-1, anti-PD-L1 or anti-CTLA-4 was permitted, and around 43% had received some.

Overall study findings and caveats: CD8+ T cells averaged more expanded clones than CD4+. Both blood CD4+ and CD8+ T cells showed clonal growth by week 6 at 0.1 to 3.0 mg/kg.

The chain couples TRBV7-2 to TRBJ2-1; D is undetermined. The TCR was taken from an adult with an advanced solid tumor such as melanoma, head and neck, liver or kidney cancer. The starting material was CD4+ or CD8+ T cells sorted from blood, obtained in a trial of the OX40 agonist ivuxolimab. The CDR3 loop reads CASSLAPSPGGEQFF. CDR3 DNA sequence: TGTGCCAGCAGCTTAGCGCCGTCTCCGGGTGGTGAGCAGTTCTTC.